The 29 T cell receptor beta chains in this list originate from one sample, sequenced in a study of cytomegalovirus exposure and HLA in healthy donors. Use of 60 Vbeta and 13 Jbeta primers characterized the PCR. Here immunoSEQ multiplex PCR was the method, and the copy in TCRdb shows in-frame clones only, minus some. The table shows fewer than 250,000 clones, with 81% occurring only once. The specimen sequenced was PBMCs. The source is a man between 18 and 35 years old in good health and CMV-seronegative.

V gene TRBV19 combines with J gene TRBJ1-6, with 9 bases that match TRBD1. Germline CDR1 LNHDA, CDR2 SQIVND (reference sequence). Unmatched junction bases numbered 5, after V lost 4 bases and J lost 7 bases. This CDR3 spans 15 amino acids. The CDR3 sequence is CASSTQGALNSPLHF. The DNA for the CDR3 is TGTGCCAGTAGTACACAGGGGGCATTGAATTCACCCCTCCACTTT.

V gene TRBV29-1 combines with J gene TRBJ2-5, with D perhaps matching TRBD1 (6 bases). This CDR3 is 13 amino acids long. Per the germline V gene, CDR1 is SQVTM and CDR2 is ANQGSEA. V lost 1 base and J 5 bases, leaving 11 bases between the germline ends. The CDR3 DNA reads TGCAGCGTTGAAGTATCCCAGGGGGAGACCCAGTACTTC. Its translation is CSVEVSQGETQYF.

The rearrangement uses TRBV6-5 and TRBJ1-4; D is undetermined. Germline loops: CDR1 MNHEY, CDR2 SVGAGI. The V end was cut by 0 bases, the J end by 2 bases, with 7 bases between. The CDR3 is 15 amino acids. CDR3: CASSYSLRTNEKLFF. Written as DNA, the CDR3 is TGTGCCAGCAGTTACTCGTTGAGGACTAATGAAAAACTGTTTTTT.

This chain connects TRBV7-9 to TRBJ2-7; 10 nucleotides agree with TRBD1. The junction had 5 bases not matched to a gene; V was cut back by 5 bases and J by 7 bases. The CDR3 covers 13 residues. The V gene's germline CDR1 is SEHNR and CDR2 FQNEAQ (reference sequence). CDR3 amino acids: CASSRQGAGEQYF. CDR3 coding DNA: TGTGCCAGCAGCAGACAGGGGGCAGGAGAGCAGTACTTC.

The V gene is TRBV6-5, the J gene TRBJ1-6, with a possible D match to TRBD1 (6 bases). The V and J ends lost 6 bases and 8 bases respectively, with 11 bases between them. The CDR3 consists of 13 residues. Germline values: CDR1 MNHEY, CDR2 SVGAGI. As DNA, the CDR3 is TGTGCCAGCAGCCTGGACAGACATTCACCCCTCCACTTT. Amino acid sequence: CASSLDRHSPLHF.

This chain joins TRBV5-1 and TRBJ2-7; 7 nucleotides agree with TRBD1. V gave up 0 bases and J gave up 2 bases; unmatched junction bases: 8. The germline CDR1 and CDR2 sequences are SGHRS and YFSETQ. This CDR3 has 16 residues. As DNA, the CDR3 is TGCGCCAGCAGCTTGGAAGAGGTCAGGGGGACCTACGAGCAGTACTTC. It translates to CASSLEEVRGTYEQYF.

The V call is TRBV7-2, the J call TRBJ2-3; 14 bases align to TRBD2. The junction had 3 bases not matched to a gene; V was cut back by 4 bases and J by 6 bases. This CDR3 region has 15 residues. Germline V gene sequence: CDR1 SGHTA, CDR2 FQGNSA. The CDR3 DNA reads TGTGCCAGCAGCTCGGGACTAGCGGGGGCTGATACGCAGTATTTT. This translates into CASSSGLAGADTQYF.

The CDR3 region is CASSPVETGGSTDTQYF. The CDR3 DNA reads TGTGCCAGCTCACCTGTCGAGACAGGGGGGAGCACAGATACGCAGTATTTT. The chain uses TRBV18 and TRBJ2-3; 9 bases map to TRBD1. Germline values: CDR1 KGHSH, CDR2 LQKENI. The CDR3 extends over 17 amino acids. V gave up 3 bases and J gave up 0 bases; unmatched junction bases: 7.

The rearrangement links TRBV11-2 to TRBJ1-4; D gene unclear. The CDR3 is 11 amino acids. Germline values: CDR1 SGHAT, CDR2 FQNNGV. V was cut by 5 bases and J by 8 bases, with 6 bases left in between. The CDR3 loop is CASSATEKLFF. CDR3 bases: TGTGCCAGCAGCGCGACAGAAAAACTGTTTTTT. The full variable domain, completed using reference TRBV11-2 and TRBJ1-4, is EAGVAQSPRYKIIEKRQSVAFWCNPISGHATLYWYQQILGQGPKLLIQFQNNGVVDDSQLPKDRFSAERLKGVDSTLKIQPAKLEDSAVYLCASSATEKLFFGSGTQLSVL.

The J gene is TRBJ1-6, the V gene TRBV6-5, with D unclear. This CDR3 spans 15 amino acids. The germline V gene encodes CDR1 MNHEY and CDR2 SVGAGI. The V gene lost 5 bases and the J gene lost 0 bases, with 8 bases spanning the gap. CDR3 in amino acids: CASSQQSSYNSPLHF. DNA for the CDR3: TGTGCCAGCAGTCAACAGAGCTCCTATAATTCACCCCTCCACTTT.

This clone was seen once. The chain combines TRBV7-6 with TRBJ2-1, with 14 bases aligning to TRBD2. The CDR3 covers 17 residues. V was clipped by 4 bases and J by 9 bases; unmatched bases: 11. Germline CDR1 is SGHVS and CDR2 is FNYEAQ. The CDR3 DNA reads as TGTGCCAGCAGCTCCGGCCGACTAGCGGGAGGGCCGGGTGAGCAGTTCTTC. It codes for CASSSGRLAGGPGEQFF. Full variable domain (outside the CDR3, taken from reference TRBV7-6 and TRBJ2-1): GAGVSQSPRYKVTKRGQDVALRCDPISGHVSLYWYRQALGQGPEFLTYFNYEAQQDKSGLPNDRFSAERPEGSISTLTIQRTEQRDSAMYRCASSSGRLAGGPGEQFFGPGTRLTVL.

This clone was counted between two and nine times. The V call is TRBV4-3, the J call TRBJ2-1; 9 bases are shared with TRBD2. Unmatched junction bases numbered 9, after V lost 1 base and J lost 8 bases. Germline-derived CDR1 and CDR2 are LGHNA and YSLEER. The CDR3 is 16 residues long. This CDR3 is CASSQGVSGSRDEQFF. CDR3 sequence (DNA): TGCGCCAGCAGCCAAGGCGTTAGCGGGAGCAGGGATGAGCAGTTCTTC.

The chain employs TRBV19 and TRBJ2-7, with TRBD1 matching 11 bases. This CDR3 spans 14 amino acids. The trim removed 5 bases at V and 3 bases at J, leaving 3 bases unmatched. Germline values: CDR1 LNHDA, CDR2 SQIVND (reference sequence). The CDR3 loop is CASSWTGGNYEQYF. DNA of the CDR3: TGTGCCAGTAGTTGGACAGGGGGCAACTACGAGCAGTACTTC.

The chain is built from TRBV5-1 and TRBJ2-3; D might be TRBD2 (5 bases). Trimming shortened V by 4 bases and J by 3 bases, and 18 bases separated the two germline ends. From germline, CDR1 is SGHRS and CDR2 YFSETQ. This CDR3 has 16 amino acids. The CDR3 coding sequence is TGCGCCAGCAGCGTTACCGGGAACGTTTTGACAGATACGCAGTATTTT. Its protein is CASSVTGNVLTDTQYF.

This clone was counted only a few times. The V gene is TRBV4-1, the J gene TRBJ2-5; no firm D call. The length of the CDR3 is 15 residues. The germline V and J ends were trimmed by 0 bases and 1 base, with 9 bases remaining between them. The V gene's germline CDR1 is MGHRA and CDR2 YSYEKL. This CDR3 is CASSQDGLTQETQYF. CDR3 bases: TGCGCCAGCAGCCAAGATGGGCTTACCCAAGAGACCCAGTACTTC.

J is TRBJ2-3 and V is TRBV5-1; possibly TRBD1 for D (6 bases). Trimming shortened V by 0 bases and J by 2 bases, and 13 bases separated the two germline ends. The CDR3 consists of 16 residues. Germline CDR1 and CDR2: SGHRS and YFSETQ. The CDR3 nucleotides read TGCGCCAGCAGCTTGGAGGTGGGGGCCCACACAGATACGCAGTATTTT. It yields the protein CASSLEVGAHTDTQYF.

The V and J genes are TRBV7-2 and TRBJ1-2, with no clear D. Trimming stripped 7 bases from V and 8 bases from J, with 14 bases between. This CDR3 contains 12 residues. Germline CDR1 and CDR2: SGHTA and FQGNSA. Here the CDR3 reads CASTSMEEGYTF. The CDR3 nucleotides are TGTGCCAGCACCTCAATGGAGGAAGGCTACACCTTC.

This chain uses TRBV20-1 with TRBJ2-1; no clear D. The CDR3 is made up of 10 amino acids. Trimming left V 5 bases short and J 8 bases short, with 7 bases between. Germline V gives CDR1 DFQATT, CDR2 SNEGSKA (reference sequence). CDR3 DNA sequence: TGCAGTGCTTATTACTATGAGCAGTTCTTC. This gives the protein CSAYYYEQFF.

The chain is built from TRBV7-2 and TRBJ2-1; weak D call: TRBD1 (6 bases). The CDR3 consists of 13 residues. V lost 6 bases and J 6 bases, leaving 12 bases between the germline ends. Germline V gives CDR1 SGHTA, CDR2 FQGNSA. Here the CDR3 DNA reads TGTGCCAGCAGGCCCGGGACATTCAATGAGCAGTTCTTC. It yields the protein CASRPGTFNEQFF.

This chain joins TRBV28 and TRBJ2-7; maybe TRBD2 (6 bases). Germline V gene sequence: CDR1 MDHEN, CDR2 SYDVKM. The CDR3 runs 15 residues. The V end lost 2 bases, the J end lost 7 bases, and 18 bases lay between the germline ends. CDR3 DNA sequence: TGTGCCAGCAGTTTAAGTCCCGGGGGTGTGTGGGAGCAGTACTTC. This translates into CASSLSPGGVWEQYF.

V and J are TRBV10-1 and TRBJ2-1; D not resolved. Germline V CDR1 and CDR2: WNHNN, SYGVQD (reference sequence). V dropped 2 bases and J dropped 7 bases, with 15 bases sitting between them. The CDR3 runs to 15 residues. CDR3 nucleotide sequence: TGCGCCAGCAGTGAGGTTCTAGTTGGAACTAATGAGCAGTTCTTC. Translating gives CASSEVLVGTNEQFF.

The rearrangement uses TRBV4-3 and TRBJ1-6, with a weak D call TRBD1 (5 bases). The CDR3 consists of 20 residues. Germline CDR1 is LGHNA and CDR2 is YSLEER. Trimming cost V 0 bases and J 0 bases, with 18 bases left between them. The CDR3 loop is CASSQEGPRDVSSYNSPLHF. The DNA for the CDR3 is TGCGCCAGCAGCCAAGAAGGCCCCAGGGATGTTAGCTCCTATAATTCACCCCTCCACTTT.

The V and J genes are TRBV28 and TRBJ2-5; tentative D call: TRBD1 (6 bases). Trimming stripped 3 bases from V and 2 bases from J, with 10 bases between. The CDR3 spans 14 residues. CDR1 and CDR2 from the germline V gene are MDHEN and SYDVKM. The CDR3 coding sequence is TGTGCCAGCAGTTTCTCGACAGGACAAGAGACCCAGTACTTC. Translating it yields CASSFSTGQETQYF. The variable domain in full, with the rest retrieved from reference TRBV28 and TRBJ2-5, is DVKVTQSSRYLVKRTGEKVFLECVQDMDHENMFWYRQDPGLGLRLIYFSYDVKMKEKGDIPEGYSVSREKKERFSLILESASTNQTSMYLCASSFSTGQETQYFGPGTRLLVL.

The V call is TRBV6-6, the J call TRBJ2-3; 13 nucleotides agree with TRBD2. The CDR3 contains 15 residues. Germline trimming cut 6 bases from V and 5 bases from J; bases unmatched to any gene: 5. The germline V gene encodes CDR1 MNHNY and CDR2 SVGAGI (reference sequence). CDR3 sequence: CASRGTSGKGDTQYF. In DNA form, the CDR3 reads TGTGCCAGCAGAGGGACTAGCGGGAAGGGAGATACGCAGTATTTT.

The CDR3 bases are TGTGCCATCAGGGAGACAGGGGGGACCTACGAGCAGTACTTC. Translating gives CAIRETGGTYEQYF. This chain joins TRBV10-3 and TRBJ2-7; 9 bases map to TRBD1. The J segment lost 2 bases and the V segment lost 6 bases, leaving 5 bases of the junction unmatched. In germline, CDR1 is ENHRY, CDR2 SYGVKD. The CDR3 extends over 14 amino acids.

This clone was observed once. The rearrangement joins TRBV29-1 to TRBJ2-1; no clear D. The germline V gene encodes CDR1 SQVTM and CDR2 ANQGSEA. Trimming removed 6 bases from V and 5 bases from J, with 14 bases in between. The length of the CDR3 is 13 residues. CDR3 nucleotides: TGCAGCGTCGTTCGCGTGCGTGACAATGAGCAGTTCTTC. It yields the protein CSVVRVRDNEQFF.

The rearrangement links TRBV6-5 to TRBJ1-2, with a tentative D call TRBD1 (6 bases). The CDR3 consists of 12 residues. Trimming shortened V by 5 bases and J by 8 bases, and 12 bases separated the two germline ends. Germline assignment: CDR1 MNHEY and CDR2 SVGAGI. The CDR3 here is CASSLQGIGYTF. CDR3 nucleotides: TGTGCCAGCAGTCTCCAGGGGATAGGCTACACCTTC.

The genes are TRBV5-8 and TRBJ2-5, with TRBD1 as a possible D gene (6 bases). This CDR3 comprises 13 residues. Trimming stripped 6 bases from V and 11 bases from J, with 20 bases between. Germline CDR1 reads SGHTS; CDR2 reads YDEGEE. The CDR3 region is CASTPGHPYKQYF. The CDR3 DNA sequence: TGTGCCAGCACCCCGGGACATCCTTACAAGCAGTACTTC.

The V call is TRBV5-1, the J call TRBJ1-2, with 7 positions matching TRBD1. Trimming removed 3 bases from V and 3 bases from J; junction bases left unmatched: 26. The germline V gene has CDR1 SGHRS and CDR2 YFSETQ. The CDR3 length is 21 residues. The CDR3 bases are TGCGCCAGCAGCTCCCCCGGGGACAGTAAGGGAACCACGGGATCTGACTATGGCTACACCTTC. This codes for CASSSPGDSKGTTGSDYGYTF.